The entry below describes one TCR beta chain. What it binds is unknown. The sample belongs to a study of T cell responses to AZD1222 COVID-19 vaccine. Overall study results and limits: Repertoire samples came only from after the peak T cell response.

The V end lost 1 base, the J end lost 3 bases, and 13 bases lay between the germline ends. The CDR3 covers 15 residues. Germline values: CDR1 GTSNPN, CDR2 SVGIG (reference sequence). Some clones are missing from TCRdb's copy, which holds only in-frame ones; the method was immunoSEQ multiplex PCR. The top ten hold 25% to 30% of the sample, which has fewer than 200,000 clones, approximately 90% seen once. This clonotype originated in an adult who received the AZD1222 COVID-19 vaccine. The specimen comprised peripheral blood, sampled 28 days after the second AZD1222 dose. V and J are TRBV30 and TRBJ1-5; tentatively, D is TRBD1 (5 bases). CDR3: CAWSDGAGLNQPQHF. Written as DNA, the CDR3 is TGTGCCTGGAGTGATGGGGCAGGTCTCAATCAGCCCCAGCATTTT.